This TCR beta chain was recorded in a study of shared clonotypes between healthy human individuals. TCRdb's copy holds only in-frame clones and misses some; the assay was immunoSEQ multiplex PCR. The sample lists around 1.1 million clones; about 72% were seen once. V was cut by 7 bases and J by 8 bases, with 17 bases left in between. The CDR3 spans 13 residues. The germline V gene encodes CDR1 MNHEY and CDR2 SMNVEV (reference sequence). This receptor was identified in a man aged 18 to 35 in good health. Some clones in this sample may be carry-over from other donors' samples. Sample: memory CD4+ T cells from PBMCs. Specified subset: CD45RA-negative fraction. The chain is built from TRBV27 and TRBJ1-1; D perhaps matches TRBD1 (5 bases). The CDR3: CASNLRGGSEAFF. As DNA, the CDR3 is TGTGCCAGCAATTTGAGGGGAGGGTCAGAAGCTTTCTTT.